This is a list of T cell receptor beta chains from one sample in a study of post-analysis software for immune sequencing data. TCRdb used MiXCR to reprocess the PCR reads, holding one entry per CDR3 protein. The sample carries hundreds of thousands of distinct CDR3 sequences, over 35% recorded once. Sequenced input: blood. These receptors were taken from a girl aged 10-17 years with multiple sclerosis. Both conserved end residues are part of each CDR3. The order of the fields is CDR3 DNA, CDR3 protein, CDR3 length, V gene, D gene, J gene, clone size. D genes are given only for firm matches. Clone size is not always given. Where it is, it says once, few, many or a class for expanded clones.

CDR3nt: TGTGCCAGCAGTGAAGAAAGGAGGGGCTCCTACGAGCAGTACTTC; CDR3aa: CASSEERRGSYEQYF; len: 15; v_gene: TRBV6-1; d_gene: -; j_gene: TRBJ2-7; abundance: -
CDR3nt: TGTGCCAGCAGCTTAATATCCACGGGCGAGTCCGGGGAGCTGTTTTTT; CDR3aa: CASSLISTGESGELFF; len: 16; v_gene: TRBV7-6; d_gene: -; j_gene: TRBJ2-2; abundance: -
CDR3nt: TGTGCCAGCACCGACAGGGGGGACTATCAGCCCCAGCATTTT; CDR3aa: CASTDRGDYQPQHF; len: 14; v_gene: TRBV6-6; d_gene: TRBD1; j_gene: TRBJ1-5; abundance: -
CDR3nt: TGTGCCAGCAGCCACCCGCAGGGGAAGACCCAGTACTTC; CDR3aa: CASSHPQGKTQYF; len: 13; v_gene: TRBV27; d_gene: -; j_gene: TRBJ2-5; abundance: -
CDR3nt: TGTGCCAGCAGTTCAGGTGGCGGGGTCAACAATAATGGTGAGCAGTTCTTC; CDR3aa: CASSSGGGVNNNGEQFF; len: 17; v_gene: TRBV27; d_gene: -; j_gene: TRBJ2-1; abundance: few
CDR3nt: TGTGCCAGCAGTTACGCGGGAGGGCTAGCGGACCACTACGAGCAGTACTTC; CDR3aa: CASSYAGGLADHYEQYF; len: 17; v_gene: TRBV6-5; d_gene: TRBD2; j_gene: TRBJ2-7; abundance: -
CDR3nt: TGTGCCAGCAGCTACAGCACGACTGAGGGCTACACCTTC; CDR3aa: CASSYSTTEGYTF; len: 13; v_gene: TRBV7-9; d_gene: -; j_gene: TRBJ1-2; abundance: -
CDR3nt: TGCGCCAGCAGCTTGGGTATGAGGGGGACTGAAGCTTTCTTT; CDR3aa: CASSLGMRGTEAFF; len: 14; v_gene: TRBV5-1; d_gene: -; j_gene: TRBJ1-1; abundance: -
CDR3nt: TGTGCCAGCACCAAAGGGACACGAGAAGTGGAGACCCAGTACTTC; CDR3aa: CASTKGTREVETQYF; len: 15; v_gene: TRBV28; d_gene: -; j_gene: TRBJ2-5; abundance: few
CDR3nt: TGTGCCAGCAGGGGGACAGGCTACAATGAGCAGTTCTTC; CDR3aa: CASRGTGYNEQFF; len: 13; v_gene: TRBV12-3/TRBV12-4; d_gene: TRBD1; j_gene: TRBJ2-1; abundance: many
CDR3nt: TGCGCCAGCTGGTCCGGGACCTTCGGTGGCTACACCTTC; CDR3aa: CASWSGTFGGYTF; len: 13; v_gene: TRBV5-1; d_gene: -; j_gene: TRBJ1-2; abundance: -
CDR3nt: TGTGCCAGCAGCCAGGGGGGGACAGTTTATGGCTACACCTTC; CDR3aa: CASSQGGTVYGYTF; len: 14; v_gene: TRBV4-2; d_gene: TRBD1; j_gene: TRBJ1-2; abundance: few
CDR3nt: TGTGCCAGCAGTTTATATGCGGGGGACAAATACGAGCAGTACTTC; CDR3aa: CASSLYAGDKYEQYF; len: 15; v_gene: TRBV28; d_gene: -; j_gene: TRBJ2-7; abundance: -
CDR3nt: TGTGCCAGCACCCCGTGGGAGAACACTGAAGCTTTCTTT; CDR3aa: CASTPWENTEAFF; len: 13; v_gene: TRBV7-8; d_gene: -; j_gene: TRBJ1-1; abundance: -
CDR3nt: TGCAGCGTTGAAGATCCGACCGGGACAGGGGGCGGAAAACTGTTTTTT; CDR3aa: CSVEDPTGTGGGKLFF; len: 16; v_gene: TRBV29-1; d_gene: TRBD1; j_gene: TRBJ1-4; abundance: -
CDR3nt: TGTGCCAGCAGTTTCGATGTTCAAGAGACCCAGTACTTC; CDR3aa: CASSFDVQETQYF; len: 13; v_gene: TRBV12-3/TRBV12-4; d_gene: -; j_gene: TRBJ2-5; abundance: many
CDR3nt: TGTGCCAGCAGCCAGGGGGGGACGTCCACCTACGAGCAGTACTTC; CDR3aa: CASSQGGTSTYEQYF; len: 15; v_gene: TRBV3-1; d_gene: TRBD2; j_gene: TRBJ2-7; abundance: -
CDR3nt: TGTGCCAGCAGTTTAGACAGGGGAAGCGCTGAAGCTTTCTTT; CDR3aa: CASSLDRGSAEAFF; len: 14; v_gene: TRBV12-3/TRBV12-4; d_gene: TRBD1; j_gene: TRBJ1-1; abundance: -
CDR3nt: TGTGCCAGCTCCTCGCGTGGGGGGCTCTATGGCTACACCTTC; CDR3aa: CASSSRGGLYGYTF; len: 14; v_gene: TRBV28; d_gene: -; j_gene: TRBJ1-2; abundance: -
CDR3nt: TGCAGCGTTGAAGATCTCTGGCCCAATGAGCAGTTCTTC; CDR3aa: CSVEDLWPNEQFF; len: 13; v_gene: TRBV29-1; d_gene: -; j_gene: TRBJ2-1; abundance: -
CDR3nt: TGCAGCGTGGCGGGGGTTCAGAGCGCTGGGGCCAACGTCCTGACTTTC; CDR3aa: CSVAGVQSAGANVLTF; len: 16; v_gene: TRBV29-1; d_gene: TRBD2; j_gene: TRBJ2-6; abundance: -
CDR3nt: TGCGCCAGCAGCTCCTTTGGGACGCAGTATTTT; CDR3aa: CASSSFGTQYF; len: 11; v_gene: TRBV5-1; d_gene: -; j_gene: TRBJ2-3; abundance: few
CDR3nt: TGTGCCAGCAGCTTAGCCGGGGGATATGGCTACACCTTC; CDR3aa: CASSLAGGYGYTF; len: 13; v_gene: TRBV7-2; d_gene: -; j_gene: TRBJ1-2; abundance: few
CDR3nt: TGTGCCGGTACCATCGGGGAAAGGGTACAATGGGAGCAGTTCTTC; CDR3aa: CAGTIGERVQWEQFF; len: 15; v_gene: TRBV25-1; d_gene: -; j_gene: TRBJ2-1; abundance: -
CDR3nt: TGCAGCGTTGTTCGGACAGGGAGTTACGAGCAGTACTTC; CDR3aa: CSVVRTGSYEQYF; len: 13; v_gene: TRBV29-1; d_gene: TRBD1; j_gene: TRBJ2-7; abundance: many
CDR3nt: TGTGCCAGCAGCTTAGCGGAGCGGAGGGCCTACGAGCAGTACTTC; CDR3aa: CASSLAERRAYEQYF; len: 15; v_gene: TRBV7-9; d_gene: -; j_gene: TRBJ2-7; abundance: -
CDR3nt: TGTGCCAGCAGGGACAGGGCCTCCACTGAAGCTTTCTTT; CDR3aa: CASRDRASTEAFF; len: 13; v_gene: TRBV6-1; d_gene: TRBD1; j_gene: TRBJ1-1; abundance: few
CDR3nt: TGTGCCAGCACCCTGGGGGGGACGGCTGAAAAACTGTTTTTT; CDR3aa: CASTLGGTAEKLFF; len: 14; v_gene: TRBV12-3/TRBV12-4; d_gene: -; j_gene: TRBJ1-4; abundance: few
CDR3nt: TGTGCCAGCAGCTTGGACACCCCGGCCTATGGCTACACCTTC; CDR3aa: CASSLDTPAYGYTF; len: 14; v_gene: TRBV5-5; d_gene: -; j_gene: TRBJ1-2; abundance: few
CDR3nt: TGCAGTGCCAGTCCTAACAGGGTCACCTACGAGCAGTACTTC; CDR3aa: CSASPNRVTYEQYF; len: 14; v_gene: TRBV20-1; d_gene: -; j_gene: TRBJ2-7; abundance: few
CDR3nt: TGTGCCATCAGGGGCGCGGACGGGAGGGCCGACTACAATGAGCAGTTCTTC; CDR3aa: CAIRGADGRADYNEQFF; len: 17; v_gene: TRBV10-3; d_gene: TRBD2; j_gene: TRBJ2-1; abundance: -
CDR3nt: TGCGCCAGCAGCCAGGACCGACAGGCGATCTACGAGCAGTACTTC; CDR3aa: CASSQDRQAIYEQYF; len: 15; v_gene: TRBV4-1; d_gene: -; j_gene: TRBJ2-7; abundance: few
CDR3nt: TGCGCCAGCAGCCCCATCGGCCAGGGTTGGACTGAAGCTTTCTTT; CDR3aa: CASSPIGQGWTEAFF; len: 15; v_gene: TRBV4-3; d_gene: -; j_gene: TRBJ1-1; abundance: -
CDR3nt: TGTGCCACCAGCAGAGAGGGGGGGGCCTTCGGCTACACCTTC; CDR3aa: CATSREGGAFGYTF; len: 14; v_gene: TRBV15; d_gene: -; j_gene: TRBJ1-2; abundance: few
CDR3nt: TGCAGTGCTCGAGGCGGACAGGGTCAAGAGACCCAGTACTTC; CDR3aa: CSARGGQGQETQYF; len: 14; v_gene: TRBV20-1; d_gene: TRBD1; j_gene: TRBJ2-5; abundance: -
CDR3nt: TGTGCCAGCAGCCCAAGCGGGAACTCCTACGAGCAGTACTTC; CDR3aa: CASSPSGNSYEQYF; len: 14; v_gene: TRBV7-8; d_gene: TRBD2; j_gene: TRBJ2-7; abundance: few
CDR3nt: TGTGCCAGCAGTTTTAGAGGGCGGGAGCTGTTTTTT; CDR3aa: CASSFRGRELFF; len: 12; v_gene: TRBV28; d_gene: -; j_gene: TRBJ2-2; abundance: -
CDR3nt: TGTGCCAGCAGTTTTGGATTTGAAAAACTGTTTTTT; CDR3aa: CASSFGFEKLFF; len: 12; v_gene: TRBV28; d_gene: -; j_gene: TRBJ1-4; abundance: few
CDR3nt: TGTGCCAGCAGCCCGGGACTAGCGGCCCCCCGGGCCTACGAGCAGTACTTC; CDR3aa: CASSPGLAAPRAYEQYF; len: 17; v_gene: TRBV7-6; d_gene: TRBD2; j_gene: TRBJ2-7; abundance: -
CDR3nt: TGTGCCATCAGTGATGGGGGGGACTATGGCTACACCTTC; CDR3aa: CAISDGGDYGYTF; len: 13; v_gene: TRBV10-3; d_gene: -; j_gene: TRBJ1-2; abundance: -
CDR3nt: TGTGCCAGCAGCCAGCCGGGATTCTATGACTACACCTTC; CDR3aa: CASSQPGFYDYTF; len: 13; v_gene: TRBV3-1; d_gene: -; j_gene: TRBJ1-2; abundance: -
CDR3nt: TGCAGTGCTAGAGTTCGGGAATCCTACGAGCAGTACTTC; CDR3aa: CSARVRESYEQYF; len: 13; v_gene: TRBV20-1; d_gene: -; j_gene: TRBJ2-7; abundance: -
CDR3nt: TGCGCCAGCAGTGCTTGGACTAGCGGGAGGAGCACAGATACGCAGTATTTT; CDR3aa: CASSAWTSGRSTDTQYF; len: 17; v_gene: TRBV10-2; d_gene: TRBD2; j_gene: TRBJ2-3; abundance: -
CDR3nt: TGCTGCGCCCGCGGGGTAACGGGGAATGAGCAGTTCTTC; CDR3aa: CCARGVTGNEQFF; len: 13; v_gene: TRBV29-1; d_gene: -; j_gene: TRBJ2-1; abundance: once
CDR3nt: TGCAGTGCTAGGGCGGAACTAGCCAAAAACATTCAGTACTTC; CDR3aa: CSARAELAKNIQYF; len: 14; v_gene: TRBV20-1; d_gene: -; j_gene: TRBJ2-4; abundance: -
CDR3nt: TGTGCCAGCAGTGAATACGGCACCTCCTACGAGCAGTACTTC; CDR3aa: CASSEYGTSYEQYF; len: 14; v_gene: TRBV25-1; d_gene: -; j_gene: TRBJ2-7; abundance: few
CDR3nt: TGCGCCAGCAGCCCGGAGGGGCGCGGGCGCAATCAGCCCCAGCATTTT; CDR3aa: CASSPEGRGRNQPQHF; len: 16; v_gene: TRBV5-1; d_gene: -; j_gene: TRBJ1-5; abundance: -
CDR3nt: TGTGCCAGCAGGTCGGAGGGCAGTTCCCTTTACGAGCAGTACTTC; CDR3aa: CASRSEGSSLYEQYF; len: 15; v_gene: TRBV9; d_gene: -; j_gene: TRBJ2-7; abundance: -
CDR3nt: TGTGCCAGCAGGCCCTCCGGACAGGGATTTGTGGCCCTCCACTTT; CDR3aa: CASRPSGQGFVALHF; len: 15; v_gene: TRBV12-3/TRBV12-4; d_gene: TRBD1; j_gene: TRBJ1-6; abundance: -
CDR3nt: TGTGCCAGCAGAACGACAGGACGGGGTGAAAAACTGTTTTTT; CDR3aa: CASRTTGRGEKLFF; len: 14; v_gene: TRBV6-5; d_gene: -; j_gene: TRBJ1-4; abundance: -
CDR3nt: TGCAGCGTTGAAGCCCAGGGACAGGCGTTCACAGATACGCAGTATTTT; CDR3aa: CSVEAQGQAFTDTQYF; len: 16; v_gene: TRBV29-1; d_gene: TRBD1; j_gene: TRBJ2-3; abundance: -
CDR3nt: TGTGCCAGCTCAATTACTGCCTCAGACAGGGGGCGCGGGAATGGCTACACCTTC; CDR3aa: CASSITASDRGRGNGYTF; len: 18; v_gene: TRBV18; d_gene: TRBD1; j_gene: TRBJ1-2; abundance: few
CDR3nt: TGCGCCAGCGGCACCCGGACAGGAGGGTACGAGCAGTACTTC; CDR3aa: CASGTRTGGYEQYF; len: 14; v_gene: TRBV4-3; d_gene: -; j_gene: TRBJ2-7; abundance: -
CDR3nt: TGTGCCAGCAGCTTAATTAAACCAGCTTTCGACAATGAGCAGTACTTC; CDR3aa: CASSLIKPAFDNEQYF; len: 16; v_gene: TRBV7-3; d_gene: -; j_gene: TRBJ2-5; abundance: -
CDR3nt: TGTGCCAGCAGTAGTGCAGGGTTAAGCTCTGGGGCCAACGTCCTGACTTTC; CDR3aa: CASSSAGLSSGANVLTF; len: 17; v_gene: TRBV28; d_gene: -; j_gene: TRBJ2-6; abundance: -
CDR3nt: TGCGCCAGCAGCCAAGATAATCGGCGGGAGGTAGCCTACGAGCAGTACTTC; CDR3aa: CASSQDNRREVAYEQYF; len: 17; v_gene: TRBV4-3; d_gene: TRBD2; j_gene: TRBJ2-7; abundance: few
CDR3nt: TGTGCCAGCAGTTATGGGAGGGGCACTGAAGCTTTCTTT; CDR3aa: CASSYGRGTEAFF; len: 13; v_gene: TRBV6-5; d_gene: -; j_gene: TRBJ1-1; abundance: -
CDR3nt: TGTGCCATCAGTGCGACTAGCGGACAAGAGACCCAGTTCTTC; CDR3aa: CAISATSGQETQFF; len: 14; v_gene: TRBV10-3; d_gene: TRBD2; j_gene: TRBJ2-1; abundance: once
CDR3nt: TGTGCCAGCAGTTTATCCTGGATTAGCAATCAGCCCCAGCATTTT; CDR3aa: CASSLSWISNQPQHF; len: 15; v_gene: TRBV27; d_gene: -; j_gene: TRBJ1-5; abundance: -